The 6 T cell receptor beta chains in this list originate from one sample, sequenced in a study of blood T cell repertoires in COVID-19. TCRdb's copy holds only in-frame clones and misses some; the assay was immunoSEQ multiplex PCR. Of about 220,000 clones listed, roughly 75% are singletons. Sequenced input: peripheral blood. These TCRs come from a woman aged 70-85 years with acute or convalescent COVID-19.

CDR3 in DNA: TGCGCCAGCAGTGATCGGCAGGGCATGAACACTGAAGCTTTCTTT. It encodes CASSDRQGMNTEAFF. The rearrangement uses TRBV10-1 and TRBJ1-1; D possibly corresponds to TRBD1 (5 bases). Germline CDR1 reads WNHNN; CDR2 reads SYGVQD (reference sequence). V dropped 3 bases and J dropped 0 bases, with 11 bases sitting between them. This CDR3 comprises 15 residues.

The chain uses TRBV11-2 and TRBJ1-4, with 9 nucleotides matching TRBD1. The CDR3 spans 14 residues. CDR1 and CDR2 from the germline V gene are SGHAT and FQNNGV. Trimming took 5 bases from V and 7 from J; bases not matched to a gene: 5. The CDR3 sequence: CASSQQGAGEKLFF. Here the CDR3 DNA reads TGTGCCAGCAGCCAACAGGGGGCTGGTGAAAAACTGTTTTTT.

J is TRBJ2-1 and V is TRBV6-2 or TRBV6-3; D not resolved. This CDR3 spans 12 amino acids. V was trimmed by 0 bases and J by 9 bases, leaving 6 bases between them. The germline gives CDR1 MNHEY, CDR2 SVGEGT. Here the CDR3 reads CASSYSNGEQFF. As DNA, the CDR3 is TGTGCCAGCAGTTACTCGAACGGTGAGCAGTTCTTC.

CDR3 in amino acids: CASSLIQFNSPLHF. The CDR3 DNA sequence: TGTGCCAGCAGCCTGATACAGTTTAATTCACCCCTCCACTTT. The V and J genes are TRBV7-2 and TRBJ1-6; D gene ambiguous. CDR1 and CDR2 from the germline V gene are SGHTA and FQGNSA. Trimming took 5 bases from V and 6 from J, leaving 11 bases between them. CDR3 length: 14 amino acids.

The V call is TRBV11-2, the J call TRBJ2-2; D is unresolved. Trimming stripped 3 bases from V and 7 bases from J, with 15 bases between. CDR3 size: 15 residues. CDR1 is SGHAT and CDR2 is FQNNGV in the germline V gene. This chain's CDR3 is CASSLEVFPGGELFF. Written as DNA, the CDR3 is TGTGCCAGCAGCTTGGAAGTATTCCCGGGCGGGGAGCTGTTTTTT.

The V gene is TRBV5-1, the J gene TRBJ2-5; 8 positions agree with TRBD2. Germline V CDR1 and CDR2: SGHRS, YFSETQ. V was clipped by 4 bases and J by 3 bases; unmatched bases: 8. There are 15 residues in the CDR3. CDR3 DNA sequence: TGCGCCAGCAGCCAAACAACTAGCGGCAAAGAGACCCAGTACTTC. It yields the protein CASSQTTSGKETQYF.